The next 32 T cell receptor beta chains were all read from a single sample in a study of blood T cell repertoires in COVID-19. The protocol was immunoSEQ multiplex PCR, while the TCRdb copy is restricted to in-frame clones and leaves out a portion. The sample has about 530,000 clones; roughly 91% are singletons. Sequences were obtained from peripheral blood. The receptors stem from a woman aged 50 to 60 with COVID-19, enrolled during active disease.

The CDR3 sequence: CASGFGRTGGTGELFF. The CDR3 DNA follows: TGTGCTAGTGGTTTCGGGCGGACGGGGGGGACCGGGGAGCTGTTTTTT. V usage is TRBV12-5 and J usage is TRBJ2-2, with 8 bases fitting TRBD2. The length of the CDR3 is 16 residues. Germline CDR1 and CDR2: LGHNT and FRNRAP. The ends lost 3 bases at V and 5 bases at J; junction bases unmatched: 8.

The chain recombines TRBV2 with TRBJ2-7; possible D gene TRBD2, 6 bases. Germline V CDR1 and CDR2: SNHLY, FYNNEI. This CDR3 region has 14 residues. Trimming took 8 bases from V and 2 from J, leaving 16 bases between them. The CDR3 DNA is TGTGCCAGCGGGGTTGGGGGGATGGCCTACGAGCAGTACTTC. It translates to CASGVGGMAYEQYF.

V usage is TRBV7-8 and J usage is TRBJ1-6; 9 bases fit TRBD1. V shed 5 bases and J 5 bases; nucleotides not matched to a gene: 4. The CDR3 has 15 amino acids. Germline CDR1 and CDR2: SGHVS and FQNEAQ. CDR3 nucleotide sequence: TGTGCCAGCAGCGTAGACAGGGGGAATAATTCACCCCTCCACTTT. This encodes CASSVDRGNNSPLHF.

J is TRBJ1-6 and V is TRBV5-6; D not resolved. Trimming pared 3 bases from V and 6 bases from J, leaving 10 bases between. Germline values: CDR1 SGHDT, CDR2 YYEEEE. The CDR3 is 14 residues long. This CDR3 reads CASSSDGGNSPLHF. DNA for the CDR3: TGTGCCAGCAGCTCGGACGGAGGTAATTCACCCCTCCACTTT.

The chain employs TRBV6-1 and TRBJ1-2; the D gene is possibly TRBD1 (5 bases). Looked up from germline, CDR1 is MNHNS and CDR2 is SASEGT. This CDR3 is 14 amino acids long. V gave up 2 bases and J gave up 4 bases, with 11 bases separating them. CDR3: CASSELGLLYGYTF. Written as DNA, the CDR3 is TGTGCCAGCAGTGAACTGGGGCTGCTCTATGGCTACACCTTC.

V and J are TRBV9 and TRBJ1-6; the D is unclear. The CDR3 covers 18 residues. Germline CDR1 SGDLS, CDR2 YYNGEE. Trimming took 2 bases from V and 0 from J, leaving 15 bases between them. Here the CDR3 DNA reads TGTGCCAGCAGCGTGGGCGACACGGTGGGCTCCTATAATTCACCCCTCCACTTT. Translated, it gives CASSVGDTVGSYNSPLHF.

Notes on this clone: Other DNA variants within this sample encode the same CDR3. J is TRBJ2-7 and V is TRBV5-4; 13 positions agree with TRBD2. The CDR3 runs to 15 residues. Germline assignment: CDR1 SGHNT and CDR2 YYREEE (reference sequence). V was pared by 4 bases and J by 2 bases, with 3 bases of the junction left unmatched. The chain's CDR3 is CASSLGLAGTYEQYF. In nucleotides, the CDR3 is TGTGCCAGCAGCCTGGGACTAGCGGGGACCTACGAGCAGTACTTC.

The J gene is TRBJ2-5, the V gene TRBV24-1, with D possibly TRBD2 on 5 matching bases. The germline gives CDR1 KGHDR, CDR2 SFDVKD. V shed 3 bases and J shed 4 bases, with 20 bases lying between them. The CDR3 contains 17 residues. CDR3 loop: CATSDPAHGVRGETQYF. The CDR3 nucleotides are TGTGCCACCAGTGATCCCGCCCACGGGGTAAGAGGAGAGACCCAGTACTTC.

This clone was observed a single time. The V gene is TRBV5-1, the J gene TRBJ1-3, with D possibly being TRBD1 (6 bases). This CDR3 has 16 amino acids. V lost 2 bases, J lost 7 bases, and 19 bases lay in between. The germline gives CDR1 SGHRS, CDR2 YFSETQ. For the CDR3, the DNA is TGCGCCAGCAGCTTACCCCACAGGGTTGAGGGCAACACCATATATTTT. Protein product: CASSLPHRVEGNTIYF.

The chain couples TRBV24-1 to TRBJ2-3, with D perhaps matching TRBD2 (6 bases). This CDR3 contains 17 residues. V gave up 4 bases and J gave up 6 bases, with 22 bases separating them. The germline gives CDR1 KGHDR, CDR2 SFDVKD. CDR3 nucleotide sequence: TGTGCCACCAGTGAAACAGCTCCCGCGGGGATGGTGGATACGCAGTATTTT. Amino acid sequence: CATSETAPAGMVDTQYF.

The V and J genes are TRBV5-4 and TRBJ1-1; D perhaps matches TRBD1 (5 bases). V lost 2 bases and J lost 4, with 9 bases in between. The germline gives CDR1 SGHNT, CDR2 YYREEE (reference sequence). There are 13 residues in the CDR3. DNA for the CDR3: TGTGCCAGCAGCTTACCAGGGTTCACTGAAGCTTTCTTT. Translating it yields CASSLPGFTEAFF.

The chain is built from TRBV20-1 and TRBJ2-7; no clear D gene. Germline values: CDR1 DFQATT, CDR2 SNEGSKA (reference sequence). This CDR3 has 11 residues. Trimming stripped 6 bases from V and 4 bases from J, with 10 bases between. The CDR3 nucleotides read TGCAGTGCGCGCCCTGGTTACGAGCAGTACTTC. It translates to CSARPGYEQYF.

The chain recombines TRBV5-1 with TRBJ2-3, with 13 bases identical to TRBD2. Germline-derived CDR1 and CDR2 are SGHRS and YFSETQ. V lost 3 bases and J lost 2; bases outside the gene matches: 3. The CDR3 length is 16 residues. CDR3 residues: CASSWGLAGFTDTQYF. CDR3 DNA: TGCGCCAGCAGCTGGGGACTAGCGGGGTTCACAGATACGCAGTATTTT.

The chain joins TRBV20-1 to TRBJ2-1, with D possibly being TRBD2 (5 bases). V shed 5 bases and J shed 6 bases, with 8 bases lying between them. CDR3 length: 11 residues. From germline, CDR1 is DFQATT and CDR2 SNEGSKA (reference sequence). Here the CDR3 DNA reads TGCAGTGCTCCGGAGGCCAATGAGCAGTTCTTC. This translates into CSAPEANEQFF.

This rearrangement joins TRBV5-4 to TRBJ1-2, with D hard to call. The CDR3 is made up of 17 amino acids. Germline assignment: CDR1 SGHNT and CDR2 YYREEE (reference sequence). Trimming removed 1 base at V and 4 bases at J, with 20 bases between. CDR3 sequence: CASSLSGSQADSYGYTF. The DNA for the CDR3 is TGTGCCAGCAGCTTGAGCGGGAGCCAGGCCGATTCCTATGGCTACACCTTC.

This clone was seen just once. The V gene is TRBV7-8, the J gene TRBJ1-2, with 11 bases matching TRBD1. V lost 4 bases, J lost 4 bases, and 5 bases stayed unmatched. This CDR3 comprises 15 residues. Germline values: CDR1 SGHVS, CDR2 FQNEAQ. CDR3 bases: TGTGCCAGCAGCTCGTCCGGGACAGGGGGCTATGGCTACACCTTC. It translates to CASSSSGTGGYGYTF.

A single count supports this clone. The chain is built from TRBV6-5 and TRBJ2-2, with TRBD1 as a possible D gene (7 bases). Deletions cut 4 bases from V and 7 bases from J, with 19 bases between. This CDR3 is built from 16 residues. Per germline, CDR1 MNHEY and CDR2 SVGAGI. The CDR3 DNA reads as TGTGCCAGCAGTTCGCCAGCAGGGGGGACAATCGGGGAGCTGTTTTTT. The encoded protein is CASSSPAGGTIGELFF.

This chain connects TRBV5-1 to TRBJ2-2; D might be TRBD1 (5 bases). This CDR3 spans 14 amino acids. CDR1 and CDR2 from the germline V gene are SGHRS and YFSETQ. V shed 4 bases and J shed 3 bases, with 10 bases lying between them. The CDR3 region has the DNA TGCGCCAGCAGCGGCAGGGAAGACACCGGGGAGCTGTTTTTT. This encodes CASSGREDTGELFF.

V is TRBV11-1 and J is TRBJ2-5; 8 nucleotides agree with TRBD1. There are 15 residues in the CDR3. J gave up 5 bases and V 6 bases, and 11 bases lay outside the gene matches. From germline, CDR1 is SGHAT and CDR2 FQDESV (reference sequence). Here the CDR3 reads CASSSQGAVRETQYF. Written as DNA, the CDR3 is TGTGCCAGCAGTTCTCAGGGGGCAGTTAGGGAGACCCAGTACTTC.

DNA for the CDR3: TGCGCCAGCAGCTTTTGGACTGGGCCCAATCAGCCCCAGCATTTT. This encodes CASSFWTGPNQPQHF. V usage is TRBV5-1 and J usage is TRBJ1-5; D is unclear. The V end lost 2 bases, the J end lost 3 bases, and 12 bases lay between the germline ends. CDR3 length: 15 amino acids. Germline CDR1 is SGHRS and CDR2 is YFSETQ. The full variable domain, rest sourced from reference TRBV5-1 and TRBJ1-5, is KAGVTQTPRYLIKTRGQQVTLSCSPISGHRSVSWYQQTPGQGLQFLFEYFSETQRNKGNFPGRFSGRQFSNSRSEMNVSTLELGDSALYLCASSFWTGPNQPQHFGDGTRLSIL.

The chain combines TRBV2 with TRBJ1-3; 7 bases are a match to TRBD1. The CDR3 sequence is 14 residues long. J gave up 0 bases and V 8 bases, and 4 bases lay outside the gene matches. Germline-derived CDR1 and CDR2 are SNHLY and FYNNEI. CDR3 sequence (DNA): TGTGCCAGCGGGCGACAGGGCTCTGGAAACACCATATATTTT. As protein: CASGRQGSGNTIYF. Full variable domain (missing parts from reference TRBV2 and TRBJ1-3): EPEVTQTPSHQVTQMGQEVILRCVPISNHLYFYWYRQILGQKVEFLVSFYNNEISEKSEIFDDQFSVERPDGSNFTLKIRSTKLEDSAMYFCASGRQGSGNTIYFGEGSWLTVV.

V is TRBV10-1 and J is TRBJ2-1; 10 nucleotides match TRBD2. V was clipped by 3 bases and J by 4 bases; unmatched bases: 6. The length of the CDR3 is 16 residues. Germline V gene lookup returns CDR1 WNHNN and CDR2 SYGVQD (reference sequence). In nucleotides, the CDR3 is TGCGCCAGCAGTGACCTACTAGCGGGGTCATACAATGAGCAGTTCTTC. Translating it yields CASSDLLAGSYNEQFF.

The J gene is TRBJ2-3, the V gene TRBV3-1 (or the pseudogene TRBV3-2); weak D call: TRBD2 (5 bases). The CDR3 spans 11 residues. From germline, CDR1 is LGHDT and CDR2 YNNKEL (reference sequence). Deletions cut 10 bases from V and 1 base from J, with 6 bases between. The CDR3 coding sequence is TGTGCCACCGGGGGCACAGATACGCAGTATTTT. This gives the protein CATGGTDTQYF.

The chain joins TRBV30 to TRBJ1-6; maybe TRBD1 (6 bases). Trimming removed 3 bases from V and 4 bases from J, with 10 bases in between. This CDR3 is built from 14 residues. The germline CDR1 and CDR2 sequences are GTSNPN and SVGIG (reference sequence). CDR3 loop: CAWSTGQYNSPLHF. CDR3 nucleotide sequence: TGTGCCTGGAGCACTGGACAGTATAATTCACCCCTCCACTTT.

The chain joins TRBV4-1 to TRBJ1-2; no firm D call. The germline gives CDR1 MGHRA, CDR2 YSYEKL. This CDR3 has 14 amino acids. The germline V and J ends were trimmed by 4 bases and 6 bases, with 15 bases remaining between them. The CDR3 bases are TGCGCCAGCAGCCCAATCGGGGAATGGAATGGCTACACCTTC. Encoded protein: CASSPIGEWNGYTF.

The rearrangement links TRBV5-4 to TRBJ1-2; D may be TRBD1 (5 bases). Trimming shortened V by 4 bases and J by 2 bases, and 6 bases separated the two germline ends. CDR1 and CDR2 from the germline V gene are SGHNT and YYREEE (reference sequence). The CDR3 totals 12 residues. The CDR3 reads CASSRGNYGYTF. The CDR3 DNA reads TGTGCCAGCAGCAGGGGAAACTATGGCTACACCTTC.

V usage is TRBV6-5 and J usage is TRBJ2-6; 7 nucleotides agree with TRBD1. Germline-derived CDR1 and CDR2 are MNHEY and SVGAGI. The CDR3 sequence is 15 residues long. Trimming took 5 bases from V and 4 from J; bases not matched to a gene: 5. Written as DNA, the CDR3 is TGTGCCAGCAGTCGCGACAGGGCCGGGGCCAACGTCCTGACTTTC. It encodes CASSRDRAGANVLTF.

The rearrangement uses TRBV27 and TRBJ1-1, with 7 bases that match TRBD1. CDR1 is MNHEY and CDR2 is SMNVEV in the germline V gene (reference sequence). J was trimmed by 4 bases and V by 7 bases; bases with no gene match: 15. The CDR3 runs 16 residues. The CDR3 region has the DNA TGTGCCAGCATCCCTGGAGGGGGCAGACGGCTCACTGAAGCTTTCTTT. Protein: CASIPGGGRRLTEAFF.

This chain uses TRBV3-1 (or the pseudogene TRBV3-2) with TRBJ1-2; D might be TRBD1 (6 bases). The V end lost 0 bases, the J end lost 4 bases, and 15 bases lay between the germline ends. Germline V gene lookup returns CDR1 LGHDT and CDR2 YNNKEL (reference sequence). This CDR3 spans 16 amino acids. The CDR3 bases are TGTGCCAGCAGCCAAGATCTGACAGGCCCGGCCTATGGCTACACCTTC. Its protein product is CASSQDLTGPAYGYTF.

Comment on this clone: Distinct nucleotide sequences in the sample also encode this CDR3. The chain combines TRBV7-9 with TRBJ1-2, with 7 nucleotides matching TRBD1. Trimming removed 5 bases from V and 5 bases from J; junction bases left unmatched: 5. The germline gives CDR1 SEHNR, CDR2 FQNEAQ (reference sequence). CDR3 length: 13 residues. The CDR3 region is CASSQTGTYGYTF. The CDR3 bases are TGTGCCAGCAGCCAGACAGGGACTTATGGCTACACCTTC.

This clone was picked up a small number of times. This rearrangement joins TRBV4-1 to TRBJ1-6; weak D call: TRBD1 (5 bases). V lost 3 bases to trimming and J lost 7 bases, with 16 bases between them. The CDR3 runs 16 residues. Germline CDR1 and CDR2: MGHRA and YSYEKL. CDR3 protein: CASSHPSGGVNSPLHF. CDR3 nucleotide sequence: TGCGCCAGCAGCCATCCGAGCGGGGGTGTAAATTCACCCCTCCACTTT.

The J gene is TRBJ2-1, the V gene TRBV2; 8 bases agree with TRBD2. The V gene's germline CDR1 is SNHLY and CDR2 FYNNEI. With 6 bases clipped from V and 4 bases from J, the junction kept 2 bases outside the gene matches. This CDR3 contains 13 residues. The CDR3 DNA sequence: TGTGCCAGCAGAATAGCGGGGTACAATGAGCAGTTCTTC. Translated: CASRIAGYNEQFF.